At least ten counts were recorded for the clone carrying this TCR beta chain. Its antigen is currently unknown. Genomic DNA was employed as the template in profiling TCR beta VDJ and CDR3. TCRdb recomputed calls from the reads with MiXCR, one row per CDR3 protein. The sample contains hundreds of thousands of distinct CDR3 sequences, 60% to 80% of which appear only once. The entry originates in a study of CD8+CD57+ T cells in acquired aplastic anemia. Study details: DNA per sorted CD4+ or CD8+ sample ranged about 0.18 to 30 ug, averaging roughly 3.5 ug. Healthy donor sequencing depth: 10 million to 10.8 million CD4+, approximately 11 million CD8+ reads.

V lost 5 bases to trimming and J lost 6 bases; unmatched junction nucleotides: 11. The CDR3 covers 15 residues. General study findings and limits: Patients shared some 30 CD8+ CDR3 sequences with controls.

The sequence came from a human donor in good health, serving as a control. The chain uses TRBV12-3 or TRBV12-4 and TRBJ1-2; 8 bases are a match to TRBD1. The sample comprised sorted CD4+, CD8+, or CD8+CD57+ T cells (not recorded which) from PBMCs. The CDR3 DNA reads TGTGCCAGCAGTCCTTCCCCGGACAGGGTTAATGGCTACACCTTC. The encoded protein is CASSPSPDRVNGYTF.